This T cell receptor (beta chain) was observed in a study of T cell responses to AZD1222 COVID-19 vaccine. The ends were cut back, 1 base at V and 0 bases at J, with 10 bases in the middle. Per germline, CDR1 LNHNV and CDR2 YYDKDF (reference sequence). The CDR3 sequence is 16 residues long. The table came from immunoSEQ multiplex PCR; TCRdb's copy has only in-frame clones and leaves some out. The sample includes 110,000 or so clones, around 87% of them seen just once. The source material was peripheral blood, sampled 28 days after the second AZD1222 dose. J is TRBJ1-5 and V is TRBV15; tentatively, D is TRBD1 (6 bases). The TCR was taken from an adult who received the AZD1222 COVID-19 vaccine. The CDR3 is CATSRGHRVSNQPQHF. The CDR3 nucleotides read TGTGCCACCAGCAGAGGGCACAGGGTTAGCAATCAGCCCCAGCATTTT.